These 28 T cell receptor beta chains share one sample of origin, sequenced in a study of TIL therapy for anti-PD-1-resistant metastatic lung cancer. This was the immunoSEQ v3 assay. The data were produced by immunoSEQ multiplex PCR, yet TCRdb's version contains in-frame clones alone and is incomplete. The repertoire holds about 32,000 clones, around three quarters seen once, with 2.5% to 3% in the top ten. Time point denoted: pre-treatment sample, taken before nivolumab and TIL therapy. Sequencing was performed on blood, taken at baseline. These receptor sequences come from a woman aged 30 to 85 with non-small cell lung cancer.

The CDR3 nucleotides read TGTGCCAGTAGTGGACAGTTTTTCTCCTACGAGCAGTACTTC. Translation: CASSGQFFSYEQYF. The gene calls are TRBV19 and TRBJ2-7, with a possible D match to TRBD1 (6 bases). The CDR3 sequence is 14 residues long. The V and J ends lost 5 bases and 0 bases respectively, with 11 bases between them. CDR1 and CDR2 from the germline V gene are LNHDA and SQIVND (reference sequence). Variable domain in full (rest from reference TRBV19 and TRBJ2-7): DGGITQSPKYLFRKEGQNVTLSCEQNLNHDAMYWYRQDPGQGLRLIYYSQIVNDFQKGDIAEGYSVSREKKESFPLTVTSAQKNPTAFYLCASSGQFFSYEQYFGPGTRLTVT.

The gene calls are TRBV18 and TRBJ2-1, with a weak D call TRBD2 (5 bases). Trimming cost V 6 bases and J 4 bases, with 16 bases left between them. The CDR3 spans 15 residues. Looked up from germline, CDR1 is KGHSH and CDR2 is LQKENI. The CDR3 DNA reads TGTGCCAGCTCGCTTGTCGGCGGGTCGTACAATGAGCAGTTCTTC. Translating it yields CASSLVGGSYNEQFF.

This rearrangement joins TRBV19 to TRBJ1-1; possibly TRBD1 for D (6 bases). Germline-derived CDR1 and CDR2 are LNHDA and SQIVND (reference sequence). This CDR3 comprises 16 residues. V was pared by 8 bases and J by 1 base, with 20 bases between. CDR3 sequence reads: CASSFSLGRGNTEAFF. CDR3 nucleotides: TGTGCCAGTTCGTTTTCCCTTGGCAGGGGGAACACTGAAGCTTTCTTT.

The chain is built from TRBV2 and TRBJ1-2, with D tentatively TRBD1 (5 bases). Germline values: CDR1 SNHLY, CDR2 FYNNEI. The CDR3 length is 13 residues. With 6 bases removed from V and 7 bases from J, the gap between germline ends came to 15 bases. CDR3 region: CASRGLEGSGYTF. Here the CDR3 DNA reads TGTGCCAGCAGGGGGTTAGAGGGGTCTGGCTACACCTTC.

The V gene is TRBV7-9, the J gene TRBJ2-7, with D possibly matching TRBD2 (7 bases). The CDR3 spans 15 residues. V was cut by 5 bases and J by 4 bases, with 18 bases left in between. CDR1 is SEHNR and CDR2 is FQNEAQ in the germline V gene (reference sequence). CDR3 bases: TGTGCCAGCAGCCCCGGCGGGGGCGCGGGGTACGAGCAGTACTTC. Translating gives CASSPGGGAGYEQYF.

The CDR3 region has the DNA TGTGCCAGCAGGAGGGACAGAAAAATGAACACTGAAGCTTTCTTT. Protein: CASRRDRKMNTEAFF. The chain employs TRBV2 and TRBJ1-1; 7 nucleotides agree with TRBD1. The J segment lost 0 bases and the V segment lost 6 bases, leaving 7 bases of the junction unmatched. Germline CDR1 is SNHLY and CDR2 is FYNNEI. The CDR3 is made up of 15 amino acids.

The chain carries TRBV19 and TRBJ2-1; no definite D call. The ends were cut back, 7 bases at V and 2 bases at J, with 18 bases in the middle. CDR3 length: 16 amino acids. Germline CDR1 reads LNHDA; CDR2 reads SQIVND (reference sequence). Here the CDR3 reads CASTPTSGGTYNEQFF. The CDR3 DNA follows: TGTGCCAGTACCCCTACGTCGGGCGGAACCTACAATGAGCAGTTCTTC.

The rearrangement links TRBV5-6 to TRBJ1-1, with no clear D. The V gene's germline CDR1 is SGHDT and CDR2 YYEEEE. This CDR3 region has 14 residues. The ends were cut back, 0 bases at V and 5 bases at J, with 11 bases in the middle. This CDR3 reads CASSLGDQRTEAFF. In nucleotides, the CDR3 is TGTGCCAGCAGCTTGGGGGATCAACGTACTGAAGCTTTCTTT.

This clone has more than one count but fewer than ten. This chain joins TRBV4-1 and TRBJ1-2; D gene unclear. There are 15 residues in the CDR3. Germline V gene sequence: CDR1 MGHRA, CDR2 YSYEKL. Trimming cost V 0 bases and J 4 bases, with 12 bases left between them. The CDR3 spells CASSQDVTGSYGYTF. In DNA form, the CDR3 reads TGCGCCAGCAGCCAAGATGTGACCGGAAGCTATGGCTACACCTTC.

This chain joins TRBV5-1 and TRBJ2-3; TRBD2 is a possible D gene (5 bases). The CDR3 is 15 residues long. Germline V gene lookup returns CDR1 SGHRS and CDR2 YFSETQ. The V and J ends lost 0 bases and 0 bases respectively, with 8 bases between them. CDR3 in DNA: TGCGCCAGCAGCTTGGAGGGAGCTAGCACAGATACGCAGTATTTT. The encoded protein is CASSLEGASTDTQYF.

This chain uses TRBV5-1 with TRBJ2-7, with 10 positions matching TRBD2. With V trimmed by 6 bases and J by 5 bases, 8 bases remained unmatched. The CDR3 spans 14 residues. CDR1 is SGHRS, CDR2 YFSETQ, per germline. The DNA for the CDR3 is TGCGCCAGCAAACGTAGCGGGAGGTCGGACGAGCAGTACTTC. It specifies CASKRSGRSDEQYF.

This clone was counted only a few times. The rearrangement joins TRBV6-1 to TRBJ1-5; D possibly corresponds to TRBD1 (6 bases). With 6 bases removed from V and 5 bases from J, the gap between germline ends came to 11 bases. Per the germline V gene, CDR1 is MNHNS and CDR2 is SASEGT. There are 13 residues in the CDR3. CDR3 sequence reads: CASSSQGYQPQHF. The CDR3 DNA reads TGTGCCAGCAGCTCACAGGGATATCAGCCCCAGCATTTT.

CDR3 DNA sequence: TGTGCCAGCAGCTTAGAGGCGGGGAACGAGCAGTACTTC. It encodes CASSLEAGNEQYF. The chain recombines TRBV7-6 with TRBJ2-7; a possible D gene is TRBD2 (6 bases). The CDR3 totals 13 residues. V lost 1 base to trimming and J lost 5 bases, with 9 bases between them. Germline V gene data show CDR1 as SGHVS and CDR2 as FNYEAQ.

The CDR3 nucleotides read TGCGCCAGCAGTGAAGGAAGGGATACCTACGAGCAGTACTTC. This codes for CASSEGRDTYEQYF. The chain is built from TRBV10-2 and TRBJ2-7; D not resolved. Trimming removed 3 bases at V and 2 bases at J, with 11 bases between. Germline V gene lookup returns CDR1 WSHSY and CDR2 SAAADI. CDR3 length: 14 amino acids.

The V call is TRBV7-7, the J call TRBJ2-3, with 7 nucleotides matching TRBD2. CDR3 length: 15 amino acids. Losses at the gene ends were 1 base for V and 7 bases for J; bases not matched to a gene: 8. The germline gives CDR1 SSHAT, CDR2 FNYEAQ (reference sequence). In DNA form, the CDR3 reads TGTGCCAGCAGCTTAGGGGCGGGAGTTGCATATACGCAGTATTTT. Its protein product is CASSLGAGVAYTQYF.

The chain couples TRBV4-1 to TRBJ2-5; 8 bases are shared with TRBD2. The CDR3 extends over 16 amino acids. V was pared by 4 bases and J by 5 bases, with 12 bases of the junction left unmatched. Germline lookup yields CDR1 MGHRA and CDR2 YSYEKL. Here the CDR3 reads CASSRGTSGGKETQYF. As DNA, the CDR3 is TGCGCCAGCAGCCGAGGGACTAGTGGGGGAAAGGAGACCCAGTACTTC.

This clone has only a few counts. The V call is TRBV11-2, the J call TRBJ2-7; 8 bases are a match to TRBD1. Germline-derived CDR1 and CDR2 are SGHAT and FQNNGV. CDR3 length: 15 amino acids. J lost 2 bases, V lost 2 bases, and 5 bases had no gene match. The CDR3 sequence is CASSLTGQDTYEQYF. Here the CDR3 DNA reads TGTGCCAGCAGCTTAACGGGACAGGACACCTACGAGCAGTACTTC.

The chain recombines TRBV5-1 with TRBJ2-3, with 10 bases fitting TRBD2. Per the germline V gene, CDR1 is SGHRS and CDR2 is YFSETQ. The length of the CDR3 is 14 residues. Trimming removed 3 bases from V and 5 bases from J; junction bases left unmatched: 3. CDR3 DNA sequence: TGCGCCAGCAGCTCAAGCGGGAGGGGAGATACGCAGTATTTT. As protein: CASSSSGRGDTQYF.

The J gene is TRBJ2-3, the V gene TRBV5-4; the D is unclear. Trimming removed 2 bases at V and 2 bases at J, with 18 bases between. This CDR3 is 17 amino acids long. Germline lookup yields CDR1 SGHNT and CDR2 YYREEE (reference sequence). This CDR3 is CASSLDLGRHSTDTQYF. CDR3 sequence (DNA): TGTGCCAGCAGCTTAGACTTAGGGCGACATTCCACAGATACGCAGTATTTT.

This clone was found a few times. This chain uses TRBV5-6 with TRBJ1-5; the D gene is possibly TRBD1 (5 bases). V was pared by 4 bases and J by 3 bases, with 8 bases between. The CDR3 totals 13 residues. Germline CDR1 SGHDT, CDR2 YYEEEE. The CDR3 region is CASSLGANQPQHF. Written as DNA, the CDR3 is TGTGCCAGCAGCCTTGGGGCCAATCAGCCCCAGCATTTT.

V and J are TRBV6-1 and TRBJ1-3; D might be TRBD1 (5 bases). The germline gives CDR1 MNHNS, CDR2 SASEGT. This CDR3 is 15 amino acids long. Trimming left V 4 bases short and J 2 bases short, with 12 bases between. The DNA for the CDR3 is TGTGCCAGCAGTGTGGAGGCAGGGACTGGAAACACCATATATTTT. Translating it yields CASSVEAGTGNTIYF.

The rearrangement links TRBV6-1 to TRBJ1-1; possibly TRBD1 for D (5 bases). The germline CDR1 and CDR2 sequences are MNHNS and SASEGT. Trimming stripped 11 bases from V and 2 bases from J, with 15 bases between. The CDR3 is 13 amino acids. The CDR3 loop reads CAVTQGRNTEAFF. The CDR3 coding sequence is TGTGCCGTTACTCAGGGAAGAAACACTGAAGCTTTCTTT.

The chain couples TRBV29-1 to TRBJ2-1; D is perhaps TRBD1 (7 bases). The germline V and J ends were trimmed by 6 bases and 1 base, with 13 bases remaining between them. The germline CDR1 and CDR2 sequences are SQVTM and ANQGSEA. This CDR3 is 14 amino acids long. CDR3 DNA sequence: TGCAGCGTCGGGGCGGGACAGTCCTACAATGAGCAGTTCTTC. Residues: CSVGAGQSYNEQFF.

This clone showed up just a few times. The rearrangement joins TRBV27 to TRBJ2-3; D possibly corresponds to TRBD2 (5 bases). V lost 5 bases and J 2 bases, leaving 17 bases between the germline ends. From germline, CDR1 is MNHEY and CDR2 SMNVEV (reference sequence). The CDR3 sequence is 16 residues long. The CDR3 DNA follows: TGTGCCAGCAGTCCCCTTTATAGAGCGGTCACAGATACGCAGTATTTT. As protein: CASSPLYRAVTDTQYF.

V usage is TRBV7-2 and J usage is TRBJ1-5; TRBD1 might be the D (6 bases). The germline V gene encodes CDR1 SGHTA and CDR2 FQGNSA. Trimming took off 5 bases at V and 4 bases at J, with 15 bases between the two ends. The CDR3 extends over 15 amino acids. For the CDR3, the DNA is TGTGCCAGCAGCGTAAGCACCACAGGGAATCAGCCCCAGCATTTT. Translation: CASSVSTTGNQPQHF.

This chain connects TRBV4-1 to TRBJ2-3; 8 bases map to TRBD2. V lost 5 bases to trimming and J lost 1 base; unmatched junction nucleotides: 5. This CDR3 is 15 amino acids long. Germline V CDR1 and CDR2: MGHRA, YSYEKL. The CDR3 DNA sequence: TGCGCCAGCAGCTCGCGGGAGGCGGGCACAGATACGCAGTATTTT. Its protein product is CASSSREAGTDTQYF.

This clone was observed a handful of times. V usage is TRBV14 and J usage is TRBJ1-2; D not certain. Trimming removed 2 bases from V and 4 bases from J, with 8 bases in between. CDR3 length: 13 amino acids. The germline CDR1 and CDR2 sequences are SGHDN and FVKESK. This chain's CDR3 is CASSQLAGYGYTF. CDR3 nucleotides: TGTGCCAGCAGCCAATTGGCGGGCTATGGCTACACCTTC.

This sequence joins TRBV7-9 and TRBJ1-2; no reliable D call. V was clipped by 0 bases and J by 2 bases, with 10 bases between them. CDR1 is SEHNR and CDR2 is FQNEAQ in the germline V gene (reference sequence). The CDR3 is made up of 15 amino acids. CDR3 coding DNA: TGTGCCAGCAGCTTAGCAGGCAACGTAAACTATGGCTACACCTTC. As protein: CASSLAGNVNYGYTF.